One sample yielded the 6 T cell receptor beta chains listed below, sequenced in a study of T cell repertoires in cytomegalovirus infection. TCRdb recomputed calls from the reads with MiXCR, one row per CDR3 protein. The sample has about 330,000 distinct CDR3 sequences; approximately 9.5% are singletons. The sequenced sample was PBMCs. Receptors originate from a human donor in good health (CMV status not recorded). Some clones in this sample may be carry-over from other donors' samples.

The chain recombines TRBV4-1 with TRBJ2-7, with D possibly being TRBD2 (5 bases). V lost 4 bases to trimming and J lost 0 bases, with 16 bases between them. CDR3 length: 16 residues. The V gene's germline CDR1 is MGHRA and CDR2 YSYEKL. CDR3 DNA sequence: TGCGCCAGCAGCCCTTTAGACGGGGAGAGCTCCTACGAGCAGTACTTC. Protein product: CASSPLDGESSYEQYF.

The rearrangement links TRBV7-8 to TRBJ2-5; 8 bases match TRBD1. CDR3 length: 15 residues. CDR1 SGHVS and CDR2 FQNEAQ come from the germline V gene. Trimming took 5 bases from V and 5 from J; bases not matched to a gene: 10. The CDR3 sequence is CASSGRQGFTETQYF. The CDR3 DNA sequence: TGTGCCAGCAGCGGCAGACAGGGGTTTACCGAGACCCAGTACTTC.

The chain joins TRBV19 to TRBJ1-5; D is perhaps TRBD1 (6 bases). The length of the CDR3 is 14 residues. Trimming shortened V by 10 bases and J by 0 bases, and 13 bases separated the two germline ends. From germline, CDR1 is LNHDA and CDR2 SQIVND (reference sequence). The CDR3 DNA follows: TGTGCCACCGCCGGACAGTATAGCAATCAGCCCCAGCATTTT. Amino acid sequence: CATAGQYSNQPQHF.

This clonotype appeared many times. This chain joins TRBV7-8 and TRBJ2-3; 11 bases map to TRBD1. The CDR3 contains 17 residues. V shed 1 base and J 1 base; nucleotides not matched to a gene: 4. Germline-derived CDR1 and CDR2 are SGHVS and FQNEAQ. For the CDR3, the DNA is TGTGCCAGCAGCTTAGTGGGGACAGGGGGAGGCACAGATACGCAGTATTTT. The encoded protein is CASSLVGTGGGTDTQYF.

The chain has TRBV7-2 and TRBJ2-5; D is ambiguous. The CDR3 has 13 amino acids. V lost 5 bases and J lost 5, with 12 bases in between. Per the germline V gene, CDR1 is SGHTA and CDR2 is FQGNSA. CDR3 in amino acids: CASSRKVSETQYF. In DNA, the CDR3 is TGTGCCAGCAGCCGAAAGGTGTCGGAGACCCAGTACTTC. The full variable domain, in which reference TRBV7-2 and TRBJ2-5 provide the parts outside the CDR3, is GAGVSQSPSNKVTEKGKDVELRCDPISGHTALYWYRQSLGQGLEFLIYFQGNSAPDKSGLPSDRFSAERTGGSVSTLTIQRTQQEDSAVYLCASSRKVSETQYFGPGTRLLVL.

The chain uses TRBV25-1 and TRBJ1-6; 9 positions agree with TRBD1. Trimming removed 3 bases from V and 9 bases from J; junction bases left unmatched: 6. The CDR3 runs 15 residues. The germline gives CDR1 MGHDK, CDR2 SYGVNS. The CDR3 protein is CASSDHRGLASPLHF. For the CDR3, the DNA is TGTGCCAGCAGTGACCACAGGGGGCTCGCTTCACCCCTCCACTTT.